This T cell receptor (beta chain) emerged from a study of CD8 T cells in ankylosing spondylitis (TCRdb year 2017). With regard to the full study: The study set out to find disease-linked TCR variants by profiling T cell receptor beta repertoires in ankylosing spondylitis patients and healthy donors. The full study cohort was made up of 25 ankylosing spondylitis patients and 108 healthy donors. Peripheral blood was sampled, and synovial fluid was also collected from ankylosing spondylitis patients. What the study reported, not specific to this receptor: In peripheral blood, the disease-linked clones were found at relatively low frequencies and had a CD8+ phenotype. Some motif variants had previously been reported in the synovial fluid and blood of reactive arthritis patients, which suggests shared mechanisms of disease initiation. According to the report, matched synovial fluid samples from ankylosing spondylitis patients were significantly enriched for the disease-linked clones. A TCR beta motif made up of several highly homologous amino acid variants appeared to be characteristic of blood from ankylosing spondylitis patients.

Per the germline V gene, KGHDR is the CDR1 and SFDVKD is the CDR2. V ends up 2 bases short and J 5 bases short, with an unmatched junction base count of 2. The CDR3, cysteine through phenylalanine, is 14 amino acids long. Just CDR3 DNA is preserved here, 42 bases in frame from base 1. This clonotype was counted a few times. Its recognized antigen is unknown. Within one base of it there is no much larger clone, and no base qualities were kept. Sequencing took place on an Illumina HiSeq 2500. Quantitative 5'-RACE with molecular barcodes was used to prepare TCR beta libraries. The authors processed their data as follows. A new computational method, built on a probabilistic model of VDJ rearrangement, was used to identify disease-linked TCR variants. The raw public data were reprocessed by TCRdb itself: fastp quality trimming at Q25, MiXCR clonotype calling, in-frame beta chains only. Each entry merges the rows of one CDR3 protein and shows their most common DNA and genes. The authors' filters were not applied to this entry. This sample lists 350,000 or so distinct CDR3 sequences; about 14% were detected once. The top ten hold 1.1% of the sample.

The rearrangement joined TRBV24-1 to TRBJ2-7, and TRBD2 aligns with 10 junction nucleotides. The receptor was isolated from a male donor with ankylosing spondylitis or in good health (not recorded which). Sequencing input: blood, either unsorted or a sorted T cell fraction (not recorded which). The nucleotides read TGTGCCACCAGTGATTCTAGCGGGGGAGACGAGCAGTACTTC. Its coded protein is CATSDSSGGDEQYF.